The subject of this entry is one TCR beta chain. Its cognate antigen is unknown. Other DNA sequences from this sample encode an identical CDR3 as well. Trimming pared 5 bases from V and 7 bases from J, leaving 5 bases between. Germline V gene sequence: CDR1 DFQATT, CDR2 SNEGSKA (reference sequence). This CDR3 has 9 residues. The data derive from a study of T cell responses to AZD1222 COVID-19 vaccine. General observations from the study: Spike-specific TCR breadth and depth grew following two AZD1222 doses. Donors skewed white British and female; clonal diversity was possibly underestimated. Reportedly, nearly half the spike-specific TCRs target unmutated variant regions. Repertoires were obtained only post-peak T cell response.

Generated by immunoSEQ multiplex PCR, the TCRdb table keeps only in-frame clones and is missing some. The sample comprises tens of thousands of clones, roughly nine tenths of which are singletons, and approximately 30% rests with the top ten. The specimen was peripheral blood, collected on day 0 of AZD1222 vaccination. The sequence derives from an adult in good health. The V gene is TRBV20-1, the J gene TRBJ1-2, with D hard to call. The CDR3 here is CSAPGGYTF. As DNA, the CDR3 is TGCAGTGCTCCTGGTGGCTACACCTTC.